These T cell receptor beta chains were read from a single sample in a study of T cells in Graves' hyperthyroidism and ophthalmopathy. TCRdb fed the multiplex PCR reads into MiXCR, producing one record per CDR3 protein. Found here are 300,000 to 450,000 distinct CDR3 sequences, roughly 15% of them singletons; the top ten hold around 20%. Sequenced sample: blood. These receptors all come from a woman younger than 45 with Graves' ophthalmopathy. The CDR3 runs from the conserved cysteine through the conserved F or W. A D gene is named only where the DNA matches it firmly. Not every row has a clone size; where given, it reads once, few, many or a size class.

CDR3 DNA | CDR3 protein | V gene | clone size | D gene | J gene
TGTGCCAGCAGTCCCCGAACCGGGACAGGGATCGGGACTAATGAAAAACTGTTTTTT | CASSPRTGTGIGTNEKLFF | TRBV12-3/TRBV12-4 | many | TRBD1 | TRBJ1-4
TGCAGTGCTAGAGATCGGTTAGCGGGGGGGCCCTCCTACGAGCAGTACTTC | CSARDRLAGGPSYEQYF | TRBV20-1 | many | TRBD2 | TRBJ2-7
TGTGCCAGCAGCGCGAAAGCGGGGGGGAGCACAGATACGCAGTATTTT | CASSAKAGGSTDTQYF | TRBV9 | many | TRBD2 | TRBJ2-3
TGTGCCAGCAGTTTAGGGCGGGGACAGGGGCCATCTAACTATGGCTACACCTTC | CASSLGRGQGPSNYGYTF | TRBV12-3/TRBV12-4 | many | TRBD1 | TRBJ1-2
NA | CASSPFGPGAHRGEQYF | TRBV3-1 | many | NA | TRBJ2-7
TGTGCCAGCAGCTTAGATGGGGGCGTGTACAATGAGCAGTTCTTC | CASSLDGGVYNEQFF | TRBV7-2 | many | NA | TRBJ2-1
TGTGCCAGCAGCGAGGGGGGGGGCTTTAGCACAGATACGCAGTATTTT | CASSEGGGFSTDTQYF | TRBV9 | NA | NA | TRBJ2-3
TGTGCCAGCAGCGGACGATTAGGCACAGATACGCAGTATTTT | CASSGRLGTDTQYF | TRBV11-3 | many | NA | TRBJ2-3
TGTGCCAGCAATCTCGGGGCGGCCTATAATTCACCCCTCCACTTT | CASNLGAAYNSPLHF | TRBV27 | few | NA | TRBJ1-6
TGTGCCAGCAGTTCCCCCGGGACAGGGGGCTACGAGCAGTACTTC | CASSSPGTGGYEQYF | TRBV28 | many | TRBD1 | TRBJ2-7
TGCGCCAGCAGCCAGGGGCGGACCGGGGAAAGCTCCTACAATGAGCAGTTCTTC | CASSQGRTGESSYNEQFF | TRBV4-1 | many | NA | TRBJ2-1
TGTGCCAGCTGTGTAGCGGGGGACGCAGATACGCAGTATTTT | CASCVAGDADTQYF | TRBV6-1 | NA | TRBD2 | TRBJ2-3
TGTGCCAGCAGTAATGCAGGGAGCAATCAGCCCCAGCATTTT | CASSNAGSNQPQHF | TRBV6-1 | many | NA | TRBJ1-5
TGTGCCTGGACTCTTGGGGAAACTGAAGCTTTCTTT | CAWTLGETEAFF | TRBV30 | many | NA | TRBJ1-1
TGTGCCATTTCTTCCGGGACAGAGCCTTACAATGAGCAGTTCTTC | CAISSGTEPYNEQFF | TRBV6-1 | many | TRBD1 | TRBJ2-1
TGTGCCAGCAGCTTAGGTGGGGCTAGCACAGATACGCAGTATTTT | CASSLGGASTDTQYF | TRBV7-2 | many | NA | TRBJ2-3
TGTGCCAGCAGACGTAGCGGGGGACAAGAGACCCAGTACTTC | CASRRSGGQETQYF | TRBV7-2 | many | TRBD2 | TRBJ2-5
TGTGCCAGCAGTCAGAGGGGAATAAACACTGAAGCTTTCTTT | CASSQRGINTEAFF | TRBV6-1 | many | NA | TRBJ1-1
TGTGCCAGCAGTTACCGGGGACGGAACTCCTACGAGCAGTACTTC | CASSYRGRNSYEQYF | TRBV6-5 | NA | NA | TRBJ2-7
TGTGCCAGCAGCTTAGGGGGGGCGGGGGCGGGGGGCCGGAGGAATGAGCAGTTCTTC | CASSLGGAGAGGRRNEQFF | TRBV7-2 | NA | TRBD2 | TRBJ2-1
TGTGCCAGCAGTGTTGACGGGGGGGGGTTCTACAATGAGCAGTTCTTC | CASSVDGGGFYNEQFF | TRBV2 | NA | TRBD2 | TRBJ2-1
TGCGCCAGCAGCTTGTGGGGTCCCGGGGAGCTGTTTTTT | CASSLWGPGELFF | TRBV5-1 | many | NA | TRBJ2-2
TGTGCCAGCAGTGCAGAAAGCGGGGAGGCCAAAAACATTCAGTACTTC | CASSAESGEAKNIQYF | TRBV2 | NA | TRBD2 | TRBJ2-4
TGTGCCAGCAGCTTAGGGGGGACTGTTATGTACAATGAGCAGTTCTTC | CASSLGGTVMYNEQFF | TRBV7-2 | many | NA | TRBJ2-1
TGTGCCAGCAGCCAAGTGGGGACCCGGGACACTGAAGCTTTCTTT | CASSQVGTRDTEAFF | TRBV3-1 | NA | NA | TRBJ1-1
TGTGCCAGCAGCCAAAGTGGGGGTAGAGCCTACGAGCAGTACTTC | CASSQSGGRAYEQYF | TRBV14 | many | NA | TRBJ2-7
TGTGCCAGCAGCTTGGTTGGGATCGAGCAGTACTTC | CASSLVGIEQYF | TRBV7-2 | many | NA | TRBJ2-7
TGTGCCAGTAGTTCATTAGGAAGCAATCAGCCCCAGCATTTT | CASSSLGSNQPQHF | TRBV19 | few | NA | TRBJ1-5
TGCGCCAGCAGTGAGTCCACGGGGGCGAACACCGGGGAGCTGTTTTTT | CASSESTGANTGELFF | TRBV10-1 | NA | NA | TRBJ2-2
TGTGCCAGCAGCTCAACCCCTATAGGAAACTTGAACACTGAAGCTTTCTTT | CASSSTPIGNLNTEAFF | TRBV7-2 | many | NA | TRBJ1-1
TGTGCCAGCAGCCCACCACGAAAGTACACTGAAGCTTTCTTT | CASSPPRKYTEAFF | TRBV7-6 | many | NA | TRBJ1-1
TGTGCCAGCAGTGGTGGGTCTTATAGCAATCAGCCCCAGCATTTT | CASSGGSYSNQPQHF | TRBV2 | many | NA | TRBJ1-5
TGTGCCAGCAGGACAGGGAAAGAGACCCAGTACTTC | CASRTGKETQYF | TRBV6-1 | many | TRBD1 | TRBJ2-5
TGTGCCAGCAGTTTTCGGCGCTGGGACGAGCAGTTCTTC | CASSFRRWDEQFF | TRBV28 | NA | NA | TRBJ2-1
TGCGCCAGCAGCCAAGTGGGTGGGGCCGCTGAAGCTTTCTTT | CASSQVGGAAEAFF | TRBV4-1 | many | NA | TRBJ1-1
TGTGCCAGCAGCTTACCGAAAAGGGACGAGCAGTTCTTC | CASSLPKRDEQFF | TRBV7-8 | many | NA | TRBJ2-1
TGTGCCAGCAGCTTAGACAGGGGGCGGAATGAGCAGTTCTTC | CASSLDRGRNEQFF | TRBV7-2 | NA | TRBD1 | TRBJ2-1
TGCAGTGCAAAGCACCAAGGGCCCAGTGGGCAGTACTTC | CSAKHQGPSGQYF | TRBV20-1 | many | NA | TRBJ2-7
TGTGCCAGCAGCCGACCGGACAGGTTAAGGCTAGAGACCCAGCACTTC | CASSRPDRLRLETQHF | TRBV3-1 | many | TRBD1 | TRBJ2-5
TGTGCCAGCAGTCGCGCGGAGCGCGATACGCAGTATTTT | CASSRAERDTQYF | TRBV28 | many | NA | TRBJ2-3
TGTGCCAGTAGTACTTCCGCGGGGGGGATTACAGATACGCAGTATTTT | CASSTSAGGITDTQYF | TRBV19 | NA | TRBD2 | TRBJ2-3
TGTGCCAGCAGCGATCCACTAGCGGGGAGCACAGATACGCAGTATTTT | CASSDPLAGSTDTQYF | TRBV7-8 | many | TRBD2 | TRBJ2-3
TGTGCCAGCACTCAGGGTCGGGGCGGGGATACGCAGTATTTT | CASTQGRGGDTQYF | TRBV2 | many | NA | TRBJ2-3
TGTGCCAGCAGTCAAAGGACTAGCGGGGAGCAGTACTTC | CASSQRTSGEQYF | TRBV11-2 | many | TRBD2 | TRBJ2-7
TGCAGCGTCGAACCGGGACAGGGGCGAAATAGCAATCAGCCCCAGCATTTT | CSVEPGQGRNSNQPQHF | TRBV29-1 | NA | TRBD1 | TRBJ1-5
TGTGCCAGCAGCCAAGAACGGGGGGGTACGCAGTATTTT | CASSQERGGTQYF | TRBV3-1 | many | TRBD2 | TRBJ2-3
TGTGCCTGGAGTTCCGGGACAGGGTCCTACGAGCAGTACTTC | CAWSSGTGSYEQYF | TRBV30 | many | TRBD1 | TRBJ2-7
TGTGCCAGCAGCGCGGGGACTGAATGGTCTTTC | CASSAGTEWSF | TRBV28 | few | NA | TRBJ2-6
TGTGCCAGCAGCCAAGAAAGGTTAACCGATGAGCAGTTCTTC | CASSQERLTDEQFF | TRBV4-2 | few | NA | TRBJ2-1
TGTGCCAGCCGACCGAGGAACACTGAAGCTTTCTTT | CASRPRNTEAFF | TRBV19 | NA | NA | TRBJ1-1
TGCAGTGCTAGTCCCCTCTGGGATGAAAAACTGTTTTTT | CSASPLWDEKLFF | TRBV20-1 | NA | NA | TRBJ1-4
TGTGCCAGCAGTTTTAGATCCGGGGGGGGTGAGACCCAGTACTTC | CASSFRSGGGETQYF | TRBV12-3/TRBV12-4 | few | TRBD2 | TRBJ2-5
TGTGCCTGGTGGAGCGGGGGGGTCAAAGAGACCCAGTACTTC | CAWWSGGVKETQYF | TRBV30 | many | TRBD2 | TRBJ2-5
TGTGCCAGCACCAAGTACAGGGCCTATTCACCCCTCCACTTT | CASTKYRAYSPLHF | TRBV7-2 | many | NA | TRBJ1-6